Reported below is one TCR beta chain. This sample is drawn from a study of blood T cell repertoires in COVID-19. Overall study context: Both acute and convalescent COVID-19 samples were obtained from the United States, Italy and Spain.

Per the original data handling: Cell counts per sample came from amplifying reference gene primers. Here immunoSEQ multiplex PCR was the method, and the copy in TCRdb shows in-frame clones only, minus some. V and J calls and clone size come straight from that table; D and trimming were deduced from the DNA. There are more than 300,000 clones in the sample; around 83% occur only once, and 1% to 1.5% lies in the top ten. Per the germline V gene, CDR1 is SEHNR and CDR2 is FQNEAQ (reference sequence). This CDR3 comprises 13 residues. Trimming took 3 bases from V and 4 from J; bases not matched to a gene: 3.

The source is a woman between 45 and 65 years old with acute or convalescent COVID-19. Sequenced input: peripheral blood. The V call is TRBV7-9, the J call TRBJ2-7; TRBD1 matches 7 bases. The CDR3 bases are TGTGCCAGCAGCTTCGGGACAGCTTACGAGCAGTACGTC. Translating gives CASSFGTAYEQYV.